This TCR beta chain was captured in a study of T-cell reconstitution after alpha-beta-depleted transplantation in children. General observations from the study: Among T cells one year after transplant, newly produced cells accounted for most counts and diversity.

A note on this clonotype: No antigen is known for it.

Construction of the TCRbeta library involved unique molecular identifiers. MiXCR, applied by TCRdb to the PCR reads, yields one record per CDR3 protein. The data hold some 300,000 distinct CDR3 sequences, with around 7.1% observed a single time. This CDR3 contains 18 residues. Germline CDR1 is SGHAT and CDR2 is FQNNGV. V was clipped by 4 bases and J by 0 bases, with 16 bases between them. The TCR was taken from a female patient between 2 and 15 years old who had a stem cell transplant for Fanconi anemia, so the T cells may come from the graft donor. The chain recombines TRBV11-2 with TRBJ2-6, with D perhaps matching TRBD1 or TRBD2 (7 bases each). The material sequenced was peripheral blood, taken 360 days after TCRalphabeta/CD19-depleted stem cell transplant. The DNA for the CDR3 is TGTGCCAGCAGCTGGGGGAGGGACAGCAACTCTGGGGCCAACGTCCTGACTTTC. It is translated as CASSWGRDSNSGANVLTF.